These 15 T cell receptor beta chains originate from one sample sequenced in a study of blood T cell repertoires in COVID-19. The repertoire was sequenced with immunoSEQ multiplex PCR; TCRdb's copy has only in-frame clones and lacks some. The sample comprises about 180,000 clones, less than 90% of which are singletons, and around 21% rests with the top ten. Sequencing was performed on peripheral blood. These receptors were taken from a man between 65 and 85 years old with active or convalescent COVID-19.

The chain joins TRBV7-2 to TRBJ1-1, with D hard to call. CDR3 size: 13 residues. Trimming pared 2 bases from V and 7 bases from J, leaving 11 bases between. Looked up from germline, CDR1 is SGHTA and CDR2 is FQGNSA. CDR3 loop: CASSLRQADEAFF. CDR3 coding DNA: TGTGCCAGCAGCTTAAGGCAGGCTGATGAAGCTTTCTTT. The full variable domain, in which reference TRBV7-2 and TRBJ1-1 provide the parts outside the CDR3, is GAGVSQSPSNKVTEKGKDVELRCDPISGHTALYWYRQSLGQGLEFLIYFQGNSAPDKSGLPSDRFSAERTGGSVSTLTIQRTQQEDSAVYLCASSLRQADEAFFGQGTRLTVV.

V usage is TRBV30 and J usage is TRBJ1-2; 7 bases are a match to TRBD1. The CDR3 has 14 amino acids. V trimming: 0 bases; J trimming: 4 bases; junction bases outside the gene matches: 5. Looked up from germline, CDR1 is GTSNPN and CDR2 is SVGIG (reference sequence). The CDR3: CAWSVPGQAYGYTF. Written as DNA, the CDR3 is TGTGCCTGGAGTGTACCCGGACAGGCCTATGGCTACACCTTC.

The rearrangement uses TRBV7-9 and TRBJ1-3; no clear D. The CDR3 is 15 amino acids. Germline V gene lookup returns CDR1 SEHNR and CDR2 FQNEAQ (reference sequence). Trimming pared 1 base from V and 0 bases from J, leaving 7 bases between. This CDR3 reads CASSLDIGSGNTIYF. The CDR3 coding sequence is TGTGCCAGCAGCTTAGATATCGGCTCTGGAAACACCATATATTTT. Together with reference TRBV7-9 and TRBJ1-3, the CDR3 gives the full variable domain: DTGVSQNPRHKITKRGQNVTFRCDPISEHNRLYWYRQTLGQGPEFLTYFQNEAQLEKSRLLSDRFSAERPKGSFSTLEIQRTEQGDSAMYLCASSLDIGSGNTIYFGEGSWLTVV.

The chain couples TRBV5-6 to TRBJ2-4; D is unresolved. Trimming took off 7 bases at V and 0 bases at J, with 11 bases between the two ends. The germline V gene has CDR1 SGHDT and CDR2 YYEEEE. The CDR3 is 14 amino acids. As DNA, the CDR3 is TGTGCCAGCCTCCTCCGAGGAGCCAAAAACATTCAGTACTTC. It codes for CASLLRGAKNIQYF.

This chain links TRBV18 with TRBJ2-5, with 13 bases identical to TRBD2. The V gene's germline CDR1 is KGHSH and CDR2 LQKENI. This CDR3 is 16 amino acids long. V dropped 1 base and J dropped 3; count of bases not matched to a gene: 2. The CDR3 DNA follows: TGTGCCAGCTCACCACGGGGACTAGCGGGAAAAGAGACCCAGTACTTC. This codes for CASSPRGLAGKETQYF.

The chain recombines TRBV13 with TRBJ2-7; 8 nucleotides match TRBD1. The CDR3 has 14 residues. V lost 5 bases and J lost 5; bases outside the gene matches: 8. Germline assignment: CDR1 PRHDT and CDR2 FYEKMQ (reference sequence). The CDR3 sequence: CASSIDRGNNEQYF. The CDR3 region has the DNA TGTGCCAGCAGCATTGACAGGGGCAATAACGAGCAGTACTTC.

The rearrangement joins TRBV7-9 to TRBJ2-1, with 7 bases identical to TRBD2. CDR3 length: 15 amino acids. Germline-derived CDR1 and CDR2 are SEHNR and FQNEAQ (reference sequence). J was trimmed by 10 bases and V by 4 bases; bases with no gene match: 13. This chain's CDR3 is CASSSYSGETEEQFF. CDR3 bases: TGTGCCAGCAGCTCTTACAGCGGGGAGACCGAGGAGCAGTTCTTC.

The V and J genes are TRBV6-5 and TRBJ1-5; D uncertain. The CDR3 runs 14 residues. V lost 7 bases, J lost 0 bases, and 10 bases lay in between. The germline V gene has CDR1 MNHEY and CDR2 SVGAGI. The CDR3 coding sequence is TGTGCCAGCAATAACATCCCTAGCAATCAGCCCCAGCATTTT. Its translation: CASNNIPSNQPQHF.

This clone turned up a few times. The chain links TRBV6-1 to TRBJ2-1; tentative D call: TRBD1 (6 bases). Germline CDR1 reads MNHNS; CDR2 reads SASEGT. The germline V and J ends were trimmed by 3 bases and 2 bases, with 11 bases remaining between them. The CDR3 contains 15 residues. In DNA, the CDR3 is TGTGCCAGCAGTGAGACAGGATACGCCTACAATGAGCAGTTCTTC. Protein: CASSETGYAYNEQFF.

This clone was detected only a few times. The V gene is TRBV11-2, the J gene TRBJ2-5; TRBD2 aligns across 7 bases. The CDR3 is made up of 15 amino acids. CDR1 is SGHAT and CDR2 is FQNNGV in the germline V gene. V lost 5 bases and J lost 2; bases outside the gene matches: 8. The CDR3 sequence is CASSPKLANQETQYF. In DNA form, the CDR3 reads TGTGCCAGCAGCCCCAAACTAGCGAATCAAGAGACCCAGTACTTC. The full variable domain, completed using reference TRBV11-2 and TRBJ2-5, is EAGVAQSPRYKIIEKRQSVAFWCNPISGHATLYWYQQILGQGPKLLIQFQNNGVVDDSQLPKDRFSAERLKGVDSTLKIQPAKLEDSAVYLCASSPKLANQETQYFGPGTRLLVL.

The chain carries TRBV28 and TRBJ1-2, with 7 nucleotides matching TRBD1. The CDR3 runs to 13 residues. The J segment lost 4 bases and the V segment lost 6 bases, leaving 5 bases of the junction unmatched. Per germline, CDR1 MDHEN and CDR2 SYDVKM. CDR3 sequence reads: CASSHDRVYGYTF. The CDR3 DNA sequence: TGTGCCAGCAGCCACGACAGGGTCTATGGCTACACCTTC.

The chain has TRBV9 and TRBJ2-7, with 12 bases lining up with TRBD2. In germline, CDR1 is SGDLS, CDR2 YYNGEE. V trimming: 4 bases; J trimming: 0 bases; junction bases outside the gene matches: 5. The CDR3 has 16 residues. In nucleotides, the CDR3 is TGTGCCAGCAGCACGGGACTAGCGGGTAGCTCCTACGAGCAGTACTTC. It yields the protein CASSTGLAGSSYEQYF.

The chain combines TRBV28 with TRBJ2-7; 7 bases map to TRBD1. After removal of 4 bases from V and 2 bases from J, the junction contained 8 bases not matched to a gene. The CDR3 has 15 residues. The germline V gene encodes CDR1 MDHEN and CDR2 SYDVKM. CDR3: CASSSQGSITYEQYF. The CDR3 DNA is TGTGCCAGCAGTTCACAGGGGTCAATCACCTACGAGCAGTACTTC.

The CDR3 spells CASRAGMNTEAFF. The CDR3 DNA reads TGTGCCAGCAGAGCAGGTATGAACACTGAAGCTTTCTTT. The chain uses TRBV7-2 and TRBJ1-1; no clear D. The CDR3 spans 13 residues. The germline gives CDR1 SGHTA, CDR2 FQGNSA. V was shortened by 6 bases and J by 0 bases, with 8 bases between the two germline ends.

The V gene is TRBV28, the J gene TRBJ1-1; D might be TRBD1 (6 bases). CDR3 size: 15 residues. Germline CDR1 MDHEN, CDR2 SYDVKM. The V and J ends lost 6 bases and 4 bases respectively, with 18 bases between them. This chain's CDR3 is CASSEGGAQATEAFF. In DNA form, the CDR3 reads TGTGCCAGCAGCGAAGGGGGGGCCCAGGCCACTGAAGCTTTCTTT.